The T cell receptor beta chain described here comes from a study of blood T cell repertoires in COVID-19. Study at large: Researchers got acute and convalescent COVID-19 samples from the United States, Italy and Spain. T cells, B-cell-depleted T cells, or PBMCs supplied cDNA or gDNA.

The CDR3 has 16 amino acids. Trimming at V came to 4 bases and at J to 4 bases, leaving 6 bases not matched to a gene. CDR1 and CDR2 (germline): SGHDT, YYEEEE. Authors' data handling: The assay estimated nucleated cells by amplifying reference gene primers. The repertoire was sequenced with immunoSEQ multiplex PCR; TCRdb's copy has only in-frame clones and lacks some. V, J and clone size derive from that table, while D and trimming were established from the DNA sequence. The data contain 110,000 to 150,000 clones, about 80% of them singletons. This chain connects TRBV5-6 to TRBJ1-6, with 9 positions matching TRBD1. Sequencing was performed on peripheral blood. The clonotype was recovered from a human donor in a cohort sampled during active COVID-19. Here the CDR3 reads CASSVDRGVYNSPLHF. The DNA for the CDR3 is TGTGCCAGCAGCGTCGACAGGGGGGTTTATAATTCACCCCTCCACTTT.